This TCR beta chain was found in a study of radiotherapy plus CTLA-4 blockade in lung cancer. Study as a whole: Patients showed objective responses in about 20% of cases and disease control in 31%.

Whole-study results and caveats: Best predicting response, reportedly, were early blood T cell clone dynamics, with interferon-beta. Subsequent to radiotherapy plus ipilimumab, tumor-derived TCR clones underwent expansion in blood.

Focal radiation plus CTLA-4 blockade with ipilimumab was administered to patients who had chemo-refractory metastatic non-small-cell lung cancer. Germline V CDR1 and CDR2: MNHEY, SMNVEV (reference sequence). The CDR3 runs 17 residues. Trimming at V came to 4 bases and at J to 6 bases, leaving 8 bases not matched to a gene. Data came from immunoSEQ multiplex PCR; TCRdb stores just in-frame clones and leaves some out. The data contain some 70,000 clones, 79% of them singletons. Comments on this clone: Its matching antigen is unknown.

The input for sequencing was peripheral blood, taken from a patient treated with radiotherapy plus ipilimumab. The TCR sequence derives from a human donor with non-small cell lung cancer who had a complete response to radiotherapy plus ipilimumab. The rearrangement uses TRBV27 and TRBJ2-2; 13 bases map to TRBD2. The CDR3, as DNA: TGTGCCAGCAGTTCCCTGGGACTAGCGGGAAAGGCCGGGGAGCTGTTTTTT. Translated, it gives CASSSLGLAGKAGELFF.